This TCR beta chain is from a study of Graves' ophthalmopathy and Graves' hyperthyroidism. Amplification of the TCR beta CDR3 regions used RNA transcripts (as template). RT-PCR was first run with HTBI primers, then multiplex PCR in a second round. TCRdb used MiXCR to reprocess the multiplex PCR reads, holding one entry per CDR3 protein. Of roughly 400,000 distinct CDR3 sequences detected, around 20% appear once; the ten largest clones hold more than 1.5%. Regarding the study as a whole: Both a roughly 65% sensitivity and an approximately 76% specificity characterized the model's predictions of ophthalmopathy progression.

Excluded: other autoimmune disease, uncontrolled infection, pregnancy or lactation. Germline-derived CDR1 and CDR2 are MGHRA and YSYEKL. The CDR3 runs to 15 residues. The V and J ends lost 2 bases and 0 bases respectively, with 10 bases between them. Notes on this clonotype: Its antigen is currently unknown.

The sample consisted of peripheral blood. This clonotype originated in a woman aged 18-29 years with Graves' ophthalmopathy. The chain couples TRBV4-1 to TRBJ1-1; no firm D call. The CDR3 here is CASSQTQIMNTEAFF. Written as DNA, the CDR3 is TGCGCCAGCAGCCAAACACAGATCATGAACACTGAAGCTTTCTTT.